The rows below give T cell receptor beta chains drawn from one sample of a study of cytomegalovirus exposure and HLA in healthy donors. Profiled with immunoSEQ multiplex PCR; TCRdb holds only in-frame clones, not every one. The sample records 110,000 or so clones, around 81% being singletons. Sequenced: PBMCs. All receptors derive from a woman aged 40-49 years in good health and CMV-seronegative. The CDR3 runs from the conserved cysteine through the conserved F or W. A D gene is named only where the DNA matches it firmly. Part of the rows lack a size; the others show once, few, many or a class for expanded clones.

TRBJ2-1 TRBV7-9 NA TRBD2 CASSFSSGRGLGQFF TGTGCCAGCAGCTTTTCGAGCGGGAGAGGATTAGGGCAGTTCTTC
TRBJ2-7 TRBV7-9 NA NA CASTNSRQGNYEQYF TGTGCCAGCACCAATTCCAGGCAGGGGAACTACGAGCAGTACTTC
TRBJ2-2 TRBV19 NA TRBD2 CASSIDLIAGETGELFF TGTGCCAGTAGTATAGATTTGATAGCGGGGGAGACCGGGGAGCTGTTTTTT
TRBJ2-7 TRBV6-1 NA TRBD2 CASSESGATYEQYF TGTGCCAGCAGTGAAAGCGGGGCCACCTACGAGCAGTACTTC
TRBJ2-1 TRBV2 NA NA CASRETGDSYNEQFF TGTGCCAGCAGGGAGACAGGAGACTCCTACAATGAGCAGTTCTTC
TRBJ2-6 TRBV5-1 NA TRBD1 CASSLQGQGRSGANVLTF TGCGCCAGCAGCTTGCAGGGACAGGGCCGCTCTGGGGCCAACGTCCTGACTTTC
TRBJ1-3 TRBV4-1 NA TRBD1 CASSQSTGGGSGNTIYF TGCGCCAGCAGCCAGAGCACAGGGGGAGGCTCTGGAAACACCATATATTTT
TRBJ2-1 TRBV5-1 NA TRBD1 CASSSTGTEYNEQFF TGCGCCAGCAGCAGCACCGGGACAGAATACAATGAGCAGTTCTTC
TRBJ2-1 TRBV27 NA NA CASSLRVSLAGNEQFF TGTGCCAGCAGTTTACGCGTATCCCTCGCCGGCAATGAGCAGTTCTTC
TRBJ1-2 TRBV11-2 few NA CASSLDEGVDGYTF TGTGCCAGCAGCTTAGACGAGGGGGTTGATGGCTACACCTTC
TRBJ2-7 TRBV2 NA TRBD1 CASSRDRGRYEQYF TGTGCCAGCAGCCGGGACAGGGGGCGGTACGAGCAGTACTTC
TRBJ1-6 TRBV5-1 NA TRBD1 CASKTGLAVDSPLHF TGCGCCAGTAAGACAGGGCTTGCCGTGGATTCACCCCTCCACTTT
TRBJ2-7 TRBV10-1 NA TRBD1 CASSGDSRPGDEQYF TGCGCCAGCAGTGGGGACAGCCGCCCCGGAGACGAGCAGTACTTC
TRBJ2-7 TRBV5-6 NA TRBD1 CASSRYRGREQYF TGTGCCAGCAGCCGATACAGGGGGCGCGAGCAGTACTTC
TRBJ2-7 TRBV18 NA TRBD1 CASSPTGGVYEQYF TGTGCCAGCTCACCTACAGGGGGCGTCTACGAGCAGTACTTC
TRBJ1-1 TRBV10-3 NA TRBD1 CAISVTGVTEAFF TGTGCCATCAGTGTTACAGGGGTCACTGAAGCTTTCTTT